This T cell receptor beta chain derives from a study of blood T cell repertoires in COVID-19. Whole-study context: Acute and convalescent COVID-19 specimens originated in the United States, Italy and Spain. T cells, B-cell-depleted T cells, or PBMCs supplied cDNA or gDNA.

Germline V gene data show CDR1 as MDHEN and CDR2 as SYDVKM. There are 17 residues in the CDR3. V was clipped by 5 bases and J by 6 bases; unmatched bases: 15. Authors' methods: Estimates of nucleated cell counts were drawn from the amplification of reference gene primers. Using immunoSEQ multiplex PCR, the repertoire was profiled, and TCRdb retains in-frame clones only, with some absent. That table gives V, J and clone size, and the DNA gave D and trimming. The sample holds about 320,000 clones, roughly 83% seen once. The specimen sequenced was peripheral blood. The rearrangement joins TRBV28 to TRBJ2-1; 8 nucleotides agree with TRBD1. This sequence was found in a woman aged 50 to 60 with acute or convalescent COVID-19. CDR3 sequence (DNA): TGTGCCAGCAGTCTCATCCACTTGACAGGGGTGGGCAATGAGCAGTTCTTC. This encodes CASSLIHLTGVGNEQFF.